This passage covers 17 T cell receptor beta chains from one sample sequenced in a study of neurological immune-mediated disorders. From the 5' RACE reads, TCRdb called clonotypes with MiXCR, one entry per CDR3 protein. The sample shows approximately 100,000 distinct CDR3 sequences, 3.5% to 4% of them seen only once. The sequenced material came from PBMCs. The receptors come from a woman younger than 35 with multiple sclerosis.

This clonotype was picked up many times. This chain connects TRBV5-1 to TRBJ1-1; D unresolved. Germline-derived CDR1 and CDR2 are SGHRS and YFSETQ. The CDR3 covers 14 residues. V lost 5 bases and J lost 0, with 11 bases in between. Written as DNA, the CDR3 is TGCGCCAGCAGTCCGGGCCCTATGAACACTGAAGCTTTCTTT. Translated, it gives CASSPGPMNTEAFF.

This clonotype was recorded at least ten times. CDR3 residues: CASSLEGRSEYYGYTF. CDR3 nucleotide sequence: TGTGCCAGCAGCTTAGAGGGCAGGTCAGAATACTATGGCTACACCTTC. This chain links TRBV7-2 with TRBJ1-2; D is ambiguous. The CDR3 covers 16 residues. V lost 1 base and J 3 bases, leaving 15 bases between the germline ends. Germline V gene sequence: CDR1 SGHTA, CDR2 FQGNSA. The full variable domain, in which reference TRBV7-2 and TRBJ1-2 provide the parts outside the CDR3, is GAGVSQSPSNKVTEKGKDVELRCDPISGHTALYWYRQSLGQGLEFLIYFQGNSAPDKSGLPSDRFSAERTGGSVSTLTIQRTQQEDSAVYLCASSLEGRSEYYGYTFGSGTRLTVV.

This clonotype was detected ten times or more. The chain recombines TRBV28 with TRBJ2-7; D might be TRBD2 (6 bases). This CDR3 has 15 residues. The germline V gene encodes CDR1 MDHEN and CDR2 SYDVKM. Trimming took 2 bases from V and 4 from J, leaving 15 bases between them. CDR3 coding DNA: TGTGCCAGCAGTTTAACCGGGAGTCGGAGGTACGAGCAGTACTTC. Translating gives CASSLTGSRRYEQYF.

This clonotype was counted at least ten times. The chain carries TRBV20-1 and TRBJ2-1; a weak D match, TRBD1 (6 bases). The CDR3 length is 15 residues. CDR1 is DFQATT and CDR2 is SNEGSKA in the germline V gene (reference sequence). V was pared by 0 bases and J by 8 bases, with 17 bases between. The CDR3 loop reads CSARDYRTATHEQFF. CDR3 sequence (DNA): TGCAGTGCTAGAGATTATAGGACAGCGACCCATGAGCAGTTCTTC.

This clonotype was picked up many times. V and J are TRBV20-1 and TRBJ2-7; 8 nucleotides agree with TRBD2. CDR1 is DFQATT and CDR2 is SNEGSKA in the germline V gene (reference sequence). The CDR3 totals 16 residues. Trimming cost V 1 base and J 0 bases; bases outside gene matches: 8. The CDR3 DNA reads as TGCAGTGCTAGAGGAGGGCCTAGCGGGTCCTCCTACGAGCAGTACTTC. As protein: CSARGGPSGSSYEQYF.

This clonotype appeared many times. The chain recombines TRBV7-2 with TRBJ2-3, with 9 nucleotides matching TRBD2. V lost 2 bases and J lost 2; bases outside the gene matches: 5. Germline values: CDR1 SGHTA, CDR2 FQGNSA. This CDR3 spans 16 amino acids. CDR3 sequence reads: CASSLFGLALTDTQYF. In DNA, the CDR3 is TGTGCCAGCAGCTTATTTGGACTAGCGCTCACAGATACGCAGTATTTT.

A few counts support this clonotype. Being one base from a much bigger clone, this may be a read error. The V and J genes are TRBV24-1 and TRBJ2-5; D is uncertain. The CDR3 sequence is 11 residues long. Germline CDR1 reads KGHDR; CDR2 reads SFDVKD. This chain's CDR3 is CDTSRRETQYF. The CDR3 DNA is TGTGACACCAGTCGGCGGGAGACCCAGTACTTC.

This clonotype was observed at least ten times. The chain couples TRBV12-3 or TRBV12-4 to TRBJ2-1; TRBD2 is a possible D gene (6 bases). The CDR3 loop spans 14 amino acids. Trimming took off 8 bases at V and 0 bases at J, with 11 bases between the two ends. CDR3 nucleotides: TGTGCCAGCTGGCAAGCGGGCTCCTACAATGAGCAGTTCTTC. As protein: CASWQAGSYNEQFF.

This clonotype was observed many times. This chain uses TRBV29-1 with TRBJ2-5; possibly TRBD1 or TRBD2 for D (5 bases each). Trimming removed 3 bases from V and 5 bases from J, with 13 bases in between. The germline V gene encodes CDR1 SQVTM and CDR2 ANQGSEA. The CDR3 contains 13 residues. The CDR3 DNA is TGCAGCGTTGACTTGGGGGTCGCGGAGACCCAGTACTTC. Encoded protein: CSVDLGVAETQYF.

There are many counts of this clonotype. CDR3: CATSDGGMQTQYF. The CDR3 nucleotides read TGTGCCACCAGTGATGGGGGTATGCAGACCCAGTACTTC. The V gene is TRBV24-1, the J gene TRBJ2-5; D is tentatively TRBD1 or TRBD2 (5 bases each). Per germline, CDR1 KGHDR and CDR2 SFDVKD. CDR3 length equals 13 residues. Deletions cut 3 bases from V and 6 bases from J, with 10 bases between.

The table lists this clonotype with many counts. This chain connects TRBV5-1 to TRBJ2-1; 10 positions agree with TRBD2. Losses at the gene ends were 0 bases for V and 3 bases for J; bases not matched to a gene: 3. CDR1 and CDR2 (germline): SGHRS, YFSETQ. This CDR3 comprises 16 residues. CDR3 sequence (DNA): TGCGCCAGCAGCTTGGACGTAGCGGGGGGCTACAATGAGCAGTTCTTC. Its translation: CASSLDVAGGYNEQFF. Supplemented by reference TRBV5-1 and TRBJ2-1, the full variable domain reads KAGVTQTPRYLIKTRGQQVTLSCSPISGHRSVSWYQQTPGQGLQFLFEYFSETQRNKGNFPGRFSGRQFSNSRSEMNVSTLELGDSALYLCASSLDVAGGYNEQFFGPGTRLTVL.

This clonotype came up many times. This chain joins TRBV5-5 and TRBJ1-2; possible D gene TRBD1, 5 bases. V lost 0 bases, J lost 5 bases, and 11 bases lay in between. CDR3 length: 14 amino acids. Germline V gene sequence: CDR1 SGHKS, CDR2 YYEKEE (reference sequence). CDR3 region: CASSLVLDSYGYTF. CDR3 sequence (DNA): TGTGCCAGCAGCTTGGTCCTCGACAGTTATGGCTACACCTTC. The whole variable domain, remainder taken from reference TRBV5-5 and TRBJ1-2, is DAGVTQSPTHLIKTRGQQVTLRCSPISGHKSVSWYQQVLGQGPQFIFQYYEKEERGRGNFPDRFSARQFPNYSSELNVNALLLGDSALYLCASSLVLDSYGYTFGSGTRLTVV.

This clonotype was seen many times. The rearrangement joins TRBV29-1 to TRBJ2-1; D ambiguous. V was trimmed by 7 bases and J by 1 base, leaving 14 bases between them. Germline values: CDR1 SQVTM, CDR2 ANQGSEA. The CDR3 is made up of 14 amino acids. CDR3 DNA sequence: TGCAGCGCCGCGACCTATGCTTCCTACAATGAGCAGTTCTTC. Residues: CSAATYASYNEQFF.

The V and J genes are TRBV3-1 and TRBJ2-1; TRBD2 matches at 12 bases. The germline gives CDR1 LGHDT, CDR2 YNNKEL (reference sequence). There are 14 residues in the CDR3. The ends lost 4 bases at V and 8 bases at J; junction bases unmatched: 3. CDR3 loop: CASSPSGGGDEQFF. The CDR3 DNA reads TGTGCCAGCAGCCCTAGCGGGGGGGGGGATGAGCAGTTCTTC.

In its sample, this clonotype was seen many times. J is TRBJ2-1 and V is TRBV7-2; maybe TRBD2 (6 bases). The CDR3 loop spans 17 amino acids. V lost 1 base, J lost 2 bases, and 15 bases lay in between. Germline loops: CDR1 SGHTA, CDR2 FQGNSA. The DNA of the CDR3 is TGTGCCAGCAGCTTAGAAGTAGGAGGGACCGCCTACAATGAGCAGTTCTTC. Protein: CASSLEVGGTAYNEQFF.

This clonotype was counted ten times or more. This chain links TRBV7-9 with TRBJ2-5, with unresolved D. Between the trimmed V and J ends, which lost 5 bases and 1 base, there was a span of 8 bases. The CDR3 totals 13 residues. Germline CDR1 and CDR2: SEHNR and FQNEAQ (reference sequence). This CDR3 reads CASSLSSQETQYF. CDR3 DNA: TGTGCCAGCAGCCTTAGCAGCCAAGAGACCCAGTACTTC.

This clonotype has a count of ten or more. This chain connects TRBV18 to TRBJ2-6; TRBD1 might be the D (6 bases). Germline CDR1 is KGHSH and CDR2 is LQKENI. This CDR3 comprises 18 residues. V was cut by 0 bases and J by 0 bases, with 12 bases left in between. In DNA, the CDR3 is TGTGCCAGCTCACCACCCCGGACAGCCGACTCTGGGGCCAACGTCCTGACTTTC. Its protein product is CASSPPRTADSGANVLTF.